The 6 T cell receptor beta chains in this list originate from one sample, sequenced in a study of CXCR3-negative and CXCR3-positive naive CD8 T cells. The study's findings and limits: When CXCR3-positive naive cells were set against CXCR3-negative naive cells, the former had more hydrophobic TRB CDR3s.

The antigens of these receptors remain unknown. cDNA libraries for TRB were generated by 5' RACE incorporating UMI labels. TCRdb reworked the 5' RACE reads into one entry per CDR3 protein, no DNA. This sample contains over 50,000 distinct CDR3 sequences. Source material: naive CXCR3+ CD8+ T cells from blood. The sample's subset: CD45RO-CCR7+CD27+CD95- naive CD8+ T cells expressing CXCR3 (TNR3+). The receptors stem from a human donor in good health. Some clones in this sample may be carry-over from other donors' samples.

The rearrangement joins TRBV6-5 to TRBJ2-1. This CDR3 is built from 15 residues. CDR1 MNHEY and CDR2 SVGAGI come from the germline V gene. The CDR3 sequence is CASSYSIDGSNEQFF.

The CDR3 is CASSLQAHGYTF. V is TRBV7-2 and J is TRBJ1-2. Germline lookup yields CDR1 SGHTA and CDR2 FQGNSA. The CDR3 runs 12 residues.

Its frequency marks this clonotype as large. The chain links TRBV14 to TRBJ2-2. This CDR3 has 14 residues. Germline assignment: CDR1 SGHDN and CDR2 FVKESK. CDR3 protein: CASSHNWNTGELFF.

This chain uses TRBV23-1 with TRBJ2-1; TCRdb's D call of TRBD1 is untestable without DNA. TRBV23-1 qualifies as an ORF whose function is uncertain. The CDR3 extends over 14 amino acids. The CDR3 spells CASSQMGQVYEQFF.

The CDR3 protein is CASSEVVQETQYF. The chain recombines TRBV2 with TRBJ2-5. This CDR3 spans 13 amino acids. Germline V gene sequence: CDR1 SNHLY, CDR2 FYNNEI.

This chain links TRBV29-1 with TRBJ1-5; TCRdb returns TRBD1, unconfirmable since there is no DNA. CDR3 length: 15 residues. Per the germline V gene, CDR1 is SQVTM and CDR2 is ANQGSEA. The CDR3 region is CSVEDQKGSGQPQHF.